These 8 T cell receptor beta chains share one sample of origin, sequenced in a study of T cell changes during pregnancy in multiple sclerosis (dated by TCRdb to the late 2010s). Library preparation was by the immunoSEQ multiplex PCR assay. The clones in this table, taken by TCRdb from immuneACCESS, are in-frame only. Not every clone is retained; where verified, under half of the shortfall comes from an unresolved V gene, and the cause of the rest is unknown. A total of around 100,000 clones appear in this sample, around 93% of them only once. The leading ten clones occupy over 0.7% of the sample. The input for sequencing was peripheral blood, taken before pregnancy. Source of these receptors: a female donor with multiple sclerosis, enrolled in a pregnancy study.

This clone has a handful of counts. V usage is TRBV6-5 and J usage is TRBJ1-2; D uncertain. CDR1 and CDR2 (germline): MNHEY, SVGAGI. This CDR3 has 12 residues. Trimming took off 8 bases at V and 7 bases at J, with 14 bases between the two ends. The CDR3 loop reads CASCPSVCGYTF. CDR3 nucleotides: TGTGCCAGCTGCCCTTCAGTGTGTGGCTACACCTTC.

The chain employs TRBV10-2 and TRBJ1-5, with TRBD1 as a possible D gene (5 bases). This CDR3 has 15 amino acids. Germline CDR1 reads WSHSY; CDR2 reads SAAADI. V lost 1 base, J lost 0 bases, and 7 bases lay in between. The CDR3: CASSEWGISNQPQHF. In nucleotides, the CDR3 is TGCGCCAGCAGTGAGTGGGGCATTAGCAATCAGCCCCAGCATTTT.

The chain uses TRBV5-5 and TRBJ1-1, with TRBD1 as a possible D gene (5 bases). The germline V gene has CDR1 SGHKS and CDR2 YYEKEE (reference sequence). Trimming pared 7 bases from V and 2 bases from J, leaving 12 bases between. The CDR3 runs 13 residues. Written as DNA, the CDR3 is TGTGCCAGCTTTGGACACTCTAACACTGAAGCTTTCTTT. Translation: CASFGHSNTEAFF.

This clone was seen only once. V usage is TRBV27 and J usage is TRBJ2-3; 14 nucleotides align to TRBD2. The V and J ends lost 3 bases and 3 bases, in that order; junction bases with no gene match: 5. This CDR3 is 17 amino acids long. Per the germline V gene, CDR1 is MNHEY and CDR2 is SMNVEV (reference sequence). The DNA for the CDR3 is TGTGCCAGCAGTTTTCGGCGACTAGCGGGAGGGACAGATACGCAGTATTTT. Protein product: CASSFRRLAGGTDTQYF.

This chain connects TRBV30 to TRBJ1-5; D may be TRBD1 (5 bases). Trimming cost V 7 bases and J 3 bases, with 16 bases left between them. Per germline, CDR1 GTSNPN and CDR2 SVGIG (reference sequence). The CDR3 totals 14 residues. The CDR3 DNA sequence: TGTGCCTTCCCCTCTGGGGCCGACAATCAGCCCCAGCATTTT. Its translation is CAFPSGADNQPQHF.

V is TRBV5-6 and J is TRBJ2-7; possibly TRBD2 for D (5 bases). Germline CDR1 SGHDT, CDR2 YYEEEE. V shed 4 bases and J shed 2 bases, with 13 bases lying between them. This CDR3 comprises 14 residues. The CDR3 DNA is TGTGCCAGCAGCGAATTGGGGAGTCCCTACGAGCAGTACTTC. This encodes CASSELGSPYEQYF.

The rearrangement uses TRBV6-4 and TRBJ2-1; 7 nucleotides line up with TRBD1. Germline CDR1 and CDR2: MRHNA and SNTAGT. Germline trimming cut 5 bases from V and 9 bases from J; bases unmatched to any gene: 7. This CDR3 region has 13 residues. The CDR3 protein is CASSRVPGGEQFF. The CDR3 DNA reads as TGTGCCAGCAGTAGGGTCCCAGGGGGTGAGCAGTTCTTC.

The rearrangement links TRBV28 to TRBJ2-3; no definite D call. V was trimmed by 6 bases and J by 3 bases, leaving 16 bases between them. The germline gives CDR1 MDHEN, CDR2 SYDVKM. The CDR3 spans 15 residues. The CDR3 region has the DNA TGTGCCAGCAGCGCCAACAGCCTTGTAACAGATACGCAGTATTTT. Encoded protein: CASSANSLVTDTQYF. The whole variable domain, remainder taken from reference TRBV28 and TRBJ2-3, is DVKVTQSSRYLVKRTGEKVFLECVQDMDHENMFWYRQDPGLGLRLIYFSYDVKMKEKGDIPEGYSVSREKKERFSLILESASTNQTSMYLCASSANSLVTDTQYFGPGTRLTVL.